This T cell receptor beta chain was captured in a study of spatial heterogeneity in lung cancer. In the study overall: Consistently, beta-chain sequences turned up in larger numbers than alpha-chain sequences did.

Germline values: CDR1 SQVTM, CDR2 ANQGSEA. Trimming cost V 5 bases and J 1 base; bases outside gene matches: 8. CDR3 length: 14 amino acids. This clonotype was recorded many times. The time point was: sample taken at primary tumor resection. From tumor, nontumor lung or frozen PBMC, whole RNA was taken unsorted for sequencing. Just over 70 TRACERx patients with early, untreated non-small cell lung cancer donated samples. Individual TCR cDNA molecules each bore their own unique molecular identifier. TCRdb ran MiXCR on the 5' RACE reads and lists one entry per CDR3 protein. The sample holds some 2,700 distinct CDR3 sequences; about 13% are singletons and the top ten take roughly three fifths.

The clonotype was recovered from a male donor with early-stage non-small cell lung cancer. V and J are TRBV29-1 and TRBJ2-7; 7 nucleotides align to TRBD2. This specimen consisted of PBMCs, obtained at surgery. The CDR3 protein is CSVQTGGRSYEQYF. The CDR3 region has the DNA TGCAGCGTTCAAACGGGAGGAAGATCCTACGAGCAGTACTTC.